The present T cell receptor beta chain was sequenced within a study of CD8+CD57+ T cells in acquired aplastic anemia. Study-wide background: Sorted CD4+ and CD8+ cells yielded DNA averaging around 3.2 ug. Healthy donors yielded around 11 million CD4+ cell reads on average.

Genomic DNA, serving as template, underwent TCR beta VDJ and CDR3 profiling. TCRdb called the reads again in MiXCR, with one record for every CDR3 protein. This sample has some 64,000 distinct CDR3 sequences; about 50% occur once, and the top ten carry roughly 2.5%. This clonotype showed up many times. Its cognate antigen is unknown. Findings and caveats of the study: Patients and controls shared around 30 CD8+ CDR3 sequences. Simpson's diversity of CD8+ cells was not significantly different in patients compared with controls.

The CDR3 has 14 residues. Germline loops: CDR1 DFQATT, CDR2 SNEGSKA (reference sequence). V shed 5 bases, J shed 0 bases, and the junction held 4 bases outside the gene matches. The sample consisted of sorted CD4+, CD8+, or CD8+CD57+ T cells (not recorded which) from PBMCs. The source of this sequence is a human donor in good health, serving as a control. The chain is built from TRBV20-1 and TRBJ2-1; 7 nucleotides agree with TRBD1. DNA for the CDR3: TGCAGTGCTCCAAGGGACAGCTCCTACAATGAGCAGTTCTTC. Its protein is CSAPRDSSYNEQFF.